This passage covers 6 T cell receptor beta chains from one sample sequenced in a study of shared clonotypes between healthy human individuals. Libraries were prepared by immunoSEQ multiplex PCR; TCRdb keeps only in-frame clonotypes and omits some of them. The sample holds about 1 million clones, about 75% seen once. What was sequenced was memory CD4+ T cells sorted from blood. Subset noted: CD45RA-negative fraction. The receptors shown here come from a young man in good health.

The V and J genes are TRBV6-1 and TRBJ2-3; D assignment may be TRBD1 or TRBD2 (6 bases each). This CDR3 comprises 18 residues. The V end lost 1 base, the J end lost 4 bases, and 21 bases lay between the germline ends. CDR1 is MNHNS and CDR2 is SASEGT in the germline V gene. The CDR3 coding sequence is TGTGCCAGCAGTGAAGAAATTACGGGGGCCTGGAGGGCAGATACGCAGTATTTT. It is translated as CASSEEITGAWRADTQYF.

The CDR3 sequence: CASSYDRLLEAFF. CDR3 coding DNA: TGTGCCAGCAGTTATGACAGGTTACTTGAAGCTTTCTTT. V and J are TRBV6-6 and TRBJ1-1; weak D call: TRBD1 (6 bases). This CDR3 comprises 13 residues. Germline values: CDR1 MNHNY, CDR2 SVGAGI (reference sequence). With 3 bases removed from V and 7 bases from J, the gap between germline ends came to 12 bases.

This chain joins TRBV7-2 and TRBJ1-5; TRBD1 might be the D (6 bases). The V gene lost 1 base and the J gene lost 1 base, with 11 bases spanning the gap. The CDR3 spans 16 residues. The germline gives CDR1 SGHTA, CDR2 FQGNSA. The CDR3 DNA reads TGTGCCAGCAGCTTAGTCTTAGGACAGAGCAATCAGCCCCAGCATTTT. Its translation: CASSLVLGQSNQPQHF.

V usage is TRBV7-2 and J usage is TRBJ2-7, with TRBD2 matching 10 bases. The CDR3 consists of 15 residues. Germline CDR1 is SGHTA and CDR2 is FQGNSA. Germline trimming cut 6 bases from V and 0 bases from J; bases unmatched to any gene: 5. The CDR3 sequence is CASRITSGTSYEQYF. The DNA of the CDR3 is TGTGCCAGCAGAATCACTAGCGGGACCTCCTACGAGCAGTACTTC.

The chain combines TRBV5-1 with TRBJ2-2; tentative D call: TRBD1 (5 bases). CDR1 and CDR2 (germline): SGHRS, YFSETQ. The CDR3 contains 16 residues. V was trimmed by 0 bases and J by 4 bases, leaving 13 bases between them. CDR3 loop: CASSLEGQASTGELFF. CDR3 nucleotide sequence: TGCGCCAGCAGCTTGGAGGGGCAGGCGAGCACCGGGGAGCTGTTTTTT.

The gene calls are TRBV18 and TRBJ2-1; possibly TRBD2 for D (5 bases). In germline, CDR1 is KGHSH, CDR2 LQKENI. The germline V and J ends were trimmed by 6 bases and 3 bases, with 15 bases remaining between them. CDR3 length equals 15 residues. The CDR3 here is CASSPWTHNYNEQFF. CDR3 in DNA: TGTGCCAGCTCTCCCTGGACTCACAACTACAATGAGCAGTTCTTC.